Presented here are 10 T cell receptor beta chains from one specimen sequenced in a study of cytomegalovirus exposure and HLA in healthy donors. The PCR used 60 Vbeta and 13 Jbeta primers. Sequenced by immunoSEQ multiplex PCR; TCRdb stores in-frame clones only, minus some. In the table there are 190,000 or so clones, 75% to 90% of which are singletons. Material for sequencing was PBMCs. Source of these receptors: a boy aged 10-17 years in good health and CMV-seronegative.

The V and J genes are TRBV2 and TRBJ2-2; 9 nucleotides match TRBD1. V lost 6 bases and J lost 0; bases outside the gene matches: 2. Germline assignment: CDR1 SNHLY and CDR2 FYNNEI. CDR3 length: 15 residues. The DNA of the CDR3 is TGTGCCAGCAGGGGGACAGGGCCGAACACCGGGGAGCTGTTTTTT. Translating it yields CASRGTGPNTGELFF.

This clone was recorded only once. This sequence joins TRBV7-9 and TRBJ1-1; D is unclear. The CDR3 has 11 residues. V was clipped by 3 bases and J by 7 bases, with 6 bases between them. Germline V gene lookup returns CDR1 SEHNR and CDR2 FQNEAQ (reference sequence). The CDR3 protein is CASSFGNEAFF. Here the CDR3 DNA reads TGTGCCAGCAGCTTCGGGAATGAAGCTTTCTTT.

In its sample, this clone was seen a few times. This chain uses TRBV5-5 with TRBJ1-3; 8 bases match TRBD1. The CDR3 is 16 amino acids. Per the germline V gene, CDR1 is SGHKS and CDR2 is YYEKEE (reference sequence). V shed 3 bases, J shed 7 bases, and the junction held 12 bases outside the gene matches. Written as DNA, the CDR3 is TGTGCCAGCAGCTCGGGGCCAGGGGGCATTACTAACACCATATATTTT. Translation gives CASSSGPGGITNTIYF.

This rearrangement joins TRBV7-9 to TRBJ1-1, with 8 bases fitting TRBD1. The germline V gene encodes CDR1 SEHNR and CDR2 FQNEAQ (reference sequence). V gave up 1 base and J gave up 6 bases; unmatched junction bases: 7. This CDR3 has 15 amino acids. The CDR3: CASSLGDRRGSEAFF. For the CDR3, the DNA is TGTGCCAGCAGCTTAGGGGACAGGAGGGGTTCTGAAGCTTTCTTT.

The CDR3 protein is CASSFGTGGNEQYF. The CDR3 DNA follows: TGTGCCAGCAGCTTTGGGACAGGGGGAAACGAGCAGTACTTC. The chain is built from TRBV5-5 and TRBJ2-7; 11 bases are shared with TRBD1. Germline trimming cut 2 bases from V and 5 bases from J; bases unmatched to any gene: 3. CDR3 length equals 14 residues. The germline V gene has CDR1 SGHKS and CDR2 YYEKEE (reference sequence).

In this sample, this clone is medium-sized. The chain couples TRBV25-1 to TRBJ2-7; no definite D call. The V gene's germline CDR1 is MGHDK and CDR2 SYGVNS. V lost 2 bases, J lost 0 bases, and 11 bases lay in between. This CDR3 is built from 15 residues. The CDR3 spells CASSEQEDSSYEQYF. Here the CDR3 DNA reads TGTGCCAGCAGTGAACAGGAAGATAGCTCCTACGAGCAGTACTTC.

This rearrangement joins TRBV7-9 to TRBJ2-1, with TRBD1 as a possible D gene (6 bases). The CDR3 consists of 16 residues. Trimming took off 4 bases at V and 8 bases at J, with 21 bases between the two ends. Per germline, CDR1 SEHNR and CDR2 FQNEAQ (reference sequence). The CDR3 region is CASSSRDTPDMDEQFF. CDR3 nucleotides: TGTGCCAGCAGCTCCCGGGACACGCCCGATATGGATGAGCAGTTCTTC.

The chain uses TRBV9 and TRBJ1-3; TRBD1 is a possible D gene (5 bases). Looked up from germline, CDR1 is SGDLS and CDR2 is YYNGEE. The CDR3 runs to 14 residues. Trimming pared 3 bases from V and 3 bases from J, leaving 10 bases between. CDR3 protein: CASSEGSGGNTIYF. The DNA for the CDR3 is TGTGCCAGCAGCGAGGGGTCCGGTGGAAACACCATATATTTT. The complete variable domain, with remaining parts taken from reference TRBV9 and TRBJ1-3, reads DSGVTQTPKHLITATGQRVTLRCSPRSGDLSVYWYQQSLDQGLQFLIQYYNGEERAKGNILERFSAQQFPDLHSELNLSSLELGDSALYFCASSEGSGGNTIYFGEGSWLTVV.

This clone was picked up one time. This chain uses TRBV19 with TRBJ2-5; D perhaps matches TRBD2 (5 bases). V lost 1 base, J lost 2 bases, and 5 bases lay in between. This CDR3 region has 13 residues. Germline V lookup: CDR1 LNHDA, CDR2 SQIVND (reference sequence). CDR3 nucleotide sequence: TGTGCCAGTAGTATAGGCGGGCAAGAGACCCAGTACTTC. It encodes CASSIGGQETQYF.

The V call is TRBV1, the J call TRBJ1-2; the table's D call, TRBD1, has no DNA check behind it. TRBV1 is flagged as a pseudogene. The CDR3 runs 18 residues. The chain's CDR3 is CTSSQDEDRGVRVGGYTF. In DNA, the CDR3 is TGCACCAGCAGCCAAGATGAAGACAGGGGGGTTCGGGTGGGTGGCTACACCTTC.